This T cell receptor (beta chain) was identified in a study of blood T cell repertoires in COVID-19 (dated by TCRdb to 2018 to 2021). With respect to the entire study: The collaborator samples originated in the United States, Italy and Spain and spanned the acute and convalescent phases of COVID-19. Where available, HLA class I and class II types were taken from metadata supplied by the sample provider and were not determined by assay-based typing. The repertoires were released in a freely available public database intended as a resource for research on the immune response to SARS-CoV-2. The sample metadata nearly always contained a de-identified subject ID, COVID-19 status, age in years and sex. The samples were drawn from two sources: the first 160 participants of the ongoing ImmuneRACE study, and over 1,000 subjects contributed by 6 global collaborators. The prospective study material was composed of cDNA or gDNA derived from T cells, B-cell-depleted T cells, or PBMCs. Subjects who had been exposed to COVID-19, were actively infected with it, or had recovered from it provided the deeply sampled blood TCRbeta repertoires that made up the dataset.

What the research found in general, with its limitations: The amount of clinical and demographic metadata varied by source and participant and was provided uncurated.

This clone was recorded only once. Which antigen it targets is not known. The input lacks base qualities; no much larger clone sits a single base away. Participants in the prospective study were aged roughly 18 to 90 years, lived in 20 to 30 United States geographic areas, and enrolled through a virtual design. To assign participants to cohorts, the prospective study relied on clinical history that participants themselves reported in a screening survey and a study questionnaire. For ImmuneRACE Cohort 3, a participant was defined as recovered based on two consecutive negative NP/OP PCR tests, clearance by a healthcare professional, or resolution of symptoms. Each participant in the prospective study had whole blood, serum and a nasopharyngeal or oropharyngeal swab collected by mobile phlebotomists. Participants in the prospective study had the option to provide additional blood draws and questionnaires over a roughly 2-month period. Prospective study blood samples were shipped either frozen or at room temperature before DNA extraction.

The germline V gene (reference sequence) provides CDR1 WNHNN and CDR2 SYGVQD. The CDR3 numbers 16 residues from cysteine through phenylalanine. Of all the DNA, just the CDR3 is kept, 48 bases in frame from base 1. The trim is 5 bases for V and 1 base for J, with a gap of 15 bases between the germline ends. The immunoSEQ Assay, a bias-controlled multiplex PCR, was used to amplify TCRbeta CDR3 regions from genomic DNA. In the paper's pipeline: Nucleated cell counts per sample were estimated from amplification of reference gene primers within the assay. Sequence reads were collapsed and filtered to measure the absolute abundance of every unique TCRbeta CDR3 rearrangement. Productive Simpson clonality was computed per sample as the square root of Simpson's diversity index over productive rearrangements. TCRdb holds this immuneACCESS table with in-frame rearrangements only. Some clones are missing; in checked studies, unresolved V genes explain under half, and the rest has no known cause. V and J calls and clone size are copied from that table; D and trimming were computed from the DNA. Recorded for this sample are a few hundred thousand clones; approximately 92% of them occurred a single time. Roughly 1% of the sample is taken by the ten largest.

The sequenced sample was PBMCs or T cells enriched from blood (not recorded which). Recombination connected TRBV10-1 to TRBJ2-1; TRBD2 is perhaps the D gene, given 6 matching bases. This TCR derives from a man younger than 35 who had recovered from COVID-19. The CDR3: CASSKGLLQSYNEQFF. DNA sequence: TGCGCCAGCAGTAAGGGACTTCTTCAGTCCTACAATGAGCAGTTCTTC.